A few counts support the clone carrying this T cell receptor (beta chain). These data originate in a study of blood T cell repertoires in COVID-19. Sequencing was performed with immunoSEQ multiplex PCR; in TCRdb, only in-frame clones are kept and a portion is missing. The sample lists roughly 130,000 clones, 75% to 90% occurring once. Looked up from germline, CDR1 is SGHRS and CDR2 is YFSETQ. This CDR3 comprises 12 residues. The V end was cut by 2 bases, the J end by 7 bases, with 7 bases between. Sequencing used peripheral blood. This clonotype originated in a man between 65 and 80 years old with acute or convalescent COVID-19. V usage is TRBV5-1 and J usage is TRBJ2-1, with D perhaps TRBD2 (6 bases). The chain's CDR3 is CASSFGGNEQFF. The CDR3 nucleotides are TGCGCCAGCAGCTTTGGGGGGAATGAGCAGTTCTTC.